Listed below are T cell receptor beta chains from one sample, sequenced in a study of blood T cell repertoires in COVID-19. Some clones are missing from TCRdb's copy, which holds only in-frame ones; the method was immunoSEQ multiplex PCR. The sample has over 55,000 clones, roughly 80% seen once. Sequencing was carried out using PBMCs or T cells enriched from blood (not recorded which). Receptors were obtained from a woman aged 40 to 50 with acute COVID-19. The CDR3 runs from the conserved cysteine through the conserved F or W. A D gene is named only where the DNA matches it firmly. Clone size, where shown, is once, few, many, or a class for clones that have expanded.

V gene,J gene,clone size,D gene,CDR3 DNA,CDR3 protein
TRBV11-2,TRBJ1-1,-,-,TGTGCCAGCAGCTGGACGACAGGGAACACTGAAGCTTTCTTT,CASSWTTGNTEAFF
TRBV9,TRBJ2-7,-,TRBD2,TGTGCCAGCAGCCCGATCGGGGCTAGCGGCTACGAGCAGTACTTC,CASSPIGASGYEQYF
TRBV6-5,TRBJ1-1,few,TRBD1,TGTGCCAGCAGCCCGACAGGGGGGAACACTGAAGCTTTCTTT,CASSPTGGNTEAFF
TRBV28,TRBJ1-2,few,-,TGTGCCAGCAGTTTATGGGTGGGGGGAGAGTATGGCTACACCTTC,CASSLWVGGEYGYTF
TRBV4-2,TRBJ2-1,-,TRBD2,TGTGCCAGCAGCCAAGATCAAGCGGGGGCCTTCTCCTACAATGAGCAGTTCTTC,CASSQDQAGAFSYNEQFF
TRBV3-1/TRBV3-2,TRBJ1-5,-,-,TGTGCCAGCAGCCAAGATCTTGCGGGGAATCAGCCCCAGCATTTT,CASSQDLAGNQPQHF
TRBV4-1,TRBJ1-1,-,-,TGCGCCAGCAGCCTATCCCCGGACAGCACCCAAGCTTTCTTT,CASSLSPDSTQAFF
TRBV12-3/TRBV12-4,TRBJ1-1,-,-,TGTGCCAGCAGTTTTTCGGCACAGGTTGAAGCTTTCTTT,CASSFSAQVEAFF
TRBV9,TRBJ1-4,-,-,TGTGCCAGCAGTCCGGAGGTGGTGGCGGAAAAACTGTTTTTT,CASSPEVVAEKLFF
TRBV6-5,TRBJ1-1,-,TRBD1,TGTGCCAGCCAGGACAGGGGGCTTGGTGAAGCTTTCTTT,CASQDRGLGEAFF
TRBV9,TRBJ1-1,-,-,TGTGCCAGCAGCGTAGACGGTCTCCAGGGCACTGAAGCTTTCTTT,CASSVDGLQGTEAFF
TRBV15,TRBJ2-1,-,-,TGTGCCACCAGCAGAGATCTCTTAGGCAGCCAGGGTGAGCAGTTCTTC,CATSRDLLGSQGEQFF
TRBV5-6,TRBJ1-1,few,-,TGTGCCAGCAGCTTTCTCAACAGCATGAACACTGAAGCTTTCTTT,CASSFLNSMNTEAFF
TRBV27,TRBJ2-5,-,TRBD2,TGTGCCAGCTCACAACGGCTAGCGGGGGTAGAGACCCAGTACTTC,CASSQRLAGVETQYF
TRBV24-1,TRBJ1-1,-,-,TGTGCCACCAGTGGGGGCATAGGGGGCACTGAAGCTTTCTTT,CATSGGIGGTEAFF
TRBV7-9,TRBJ1-1,-,-,TGTGCCAGCAGCTTAGCCGGGGGGAACACTGAAGCTTTCTTT,CASSLAGGNTEAFF
TRBV6-5,TRBJ2-2,-,-,TGTGCCAGCAGTTACTCGATGGGGGGAACCGGGGAGCTGTTTTTT,CASSYSMGGTGELFF
TRBV6-5,TRBJ1-6,-,-,TGTGCCAGCAGTTACTTATATTCACCCCTCCACTTT,CASSYLYSPLHF
TRBV27,TRBJ1-6,-,-,TGTGCCAGCAGTCCAACTAGGTCAGGTTATTCACCCCTCCACTTT,CASSPTRSGYSPLHF
TRBV7-9,TRBJ1-4,-,-,TGTGCCAGCAGCCGAAGCGGGTCCCCTAATGAAAAACTGTTTTTT,CASSRSGSPNEKLFF
TRBV29-1,TRBJ2-1,-,TRBD2,TGCAGCGTTGTCCCCAGCGGGACCTACAATGAGCAGTTCTTC,CSVVPSGTYNEQFF
TRBV5-4,TRBJ2-3,-,-,TGTGCCAGCAGCTCGGGGGTATCCACAGATACGCAGTATTTT,CASSSGVSTDTQYF
TRBV19,TRBJ2-5,-,TRBD2,TGTGCCAGTAGTATGGGAGGGGCCTCGGGGGAGACCCAGTACTTC,CASSMGGASGETQYF
TRBV24-1,TRBJ1-1,-,-,TGTGCCACCCGCCAGGAGCCGGGGGGTGAAGCTTTCTTT,CATRQEPGGEAFF
TRBV29-1,TRBJ2-7,-,-,TGCAGCGTGGACAATCCAGGGGTGGAGCAGTACTTC,CSVDNPGVEQYF
TRBV5-4,TRBJ2-3,-,TRBD1,TGTGCCAGCAGCTTTGGTGACCGACAGGGCGAAGATACGCAGTATTTT,CASSFGDRQGEDTQYF
TRBV7-9,TRBJ1-2,-,-,TGTGCCAGCAGCTTAAGGGGGGGCTGGGTTCTTGAGGACTATGGCTACACCTTC,CASSLRGGWVLEDYGYTF
TRBV4-2,TRBJ1-1,-,-,TGTGCCAGCAGCCCTACGAGGTACACTGAAGCTTTCTTT,CASSPTRYTEAFF
TRBV5-1,TRBJ1-2,-,TRBD1,TGCGCCAGCAGCGATCGACAGGGCCTTGCGTACACCTTC,CASSDRQGLAYTF
TRBV5-1,TRBJ2-5,-,-,TGCGCCAGCAGCCAAGGGACTGGGGGAGAGACCCAGTACTTC,CASSQGTGGETQYF
TRBV3-1/TRBV3-2,TRBJ2-3,-,TRBD1,TGTGCCAGCAGCCTCCCGGGACAGGGGGCAGTGTGGCAGTATTTT,CASSLPGQGAVWQYF
TRBV2,TRBJ2-2,-,TRBD2,TGTGCCAGCATGGCGGGGGAGGTCGGGGAGCTGTTTTTT,CASMAGEVGELFF
TRBV4-2,TRBJ1-2,-,-,TGTGCCAGCAGCCAAGGGACAGCCGGATTTGGCTACACCTTC,CASSQGTAGFGYTF
TRBV6-2/TRBV6-3,TRBJ2-3,-,-,TGTGCCAGCAGTTACCCGGAGGGGCAGGGTAAAATTTCAGATACGCAGTATTTT,CASSYPEGQGKISDTQYF
TRBV10-3,TRBJ2-7,-,TRBD1,TGTGCCATCAGCGACAGGGACTACGAGCAGTACTTC,CAISDRDYEQYF
TRBV7-9,TRBJ2-2,few,TRBD2,TGTGCCAGCAGCGCCGAAACTAGCGGGAGGCCCGGGGAGCTGTTTTTT,CASSAETSGRPGELFF
TRBV15,TRBJ2-1,-,TRBD1,TGTGCCACCAGCTTGACAAAGGGACAGGGAGGCAATGAGCAGTTCTTC,CATSLTKGQGGNEQFF
TRBV28,TRBJ1-2,-,TRBD1,TGTGCCAGCAGTCCCCGGATGTCGACAGGGATTCATGGCTACACCTTC,CASSPRMSTGIHGYTF
TRBV2,TRBJ2-3,once,TRBD2,TGTGCCAGCAGTGCCGAACTAAAGGGACTAGCGGGTTTCACAGATACGCAGTATTTT,CASSAELKGLAGFTDTQYF
TRBV7-9,TRBJ1-5,-,TRBD1,TGTGCCAGCAGCCCGGGGACAGGGGGCCCCAATCAGCCCCAGCATTTT,CASSPGTGGPNQPQHF
TRBV7-8,TRBJ2-2,-,-,TGTGCCAGCAGCTTAGTACAGGGCTCCGGGGAGCTGTTTTTT,CASSLVQGSGELFF
TRBV21-1,TRBJ2-2,-,-,TGTGCCAGCAGCGCACGGGACAGGAACACCGGGGAGCTGTTTTTT,CASSARDRNTGELFF
TRBV5-1,TRBJ1-1,-,TRBD1,TGCGCCAGCAGCTTGGGAGGGGGCACGGATGAAGCTTTCTTT,CASSLGGGTDEAFF
TRBV11-2,TRBJ1-5,-,-,TGTGCCAGCAGCTTAGATCGAGGGAACCAGCCCCAGCATTTT,CASSLDRGNQPQHF
TRBV25-1,TRBJ1-1,-,TRBD1,TGTGCCAGCAGTGTAACAGGGGCTGGGGGCGCTGAAGCTTTCTTT,CASSVTGAGGAEAFF
TRBV19,TRBJ2-1,-,-,TGTGCCAGTAGTAAATACGCAGGGCCCTTTCACAATGAGCAGTTCTTC,CASSKYAGPFHNEQFF
TRBV7-6,TRBJ1-6,once,TRBD1,TGTGCCAGCTCATCGGGACAGACGAATTCACCCCTCCACTTT,CASSSGQTNSPLHF
TRBV28,TRBJ1-4,-,TRBD1,TGTGCCAGCAGTAGTATACAGGGGGCGGAAAAAAATGAAAAACTGTTTTTT,CASSSIQGAEKNEKLFF
TRBV28,TRBJ2-3,-,-,TGTGCCAGCAGTTTGGCGTCTGGCGGGAGCACAGATACGCAGTATTTT,CASSLASGGSTDTQYF
TRBV19,TRBJ2-2,-,TRBD2,TGTGCCAGTAGTATTTCAGCGGGAGGGCCGAGGACCGGGGAGCTGTTTTTT,CASSISAGGPRTGELFF
TRBV4-1,TRBJ1-6,-,TRBD1,TGCGCCAGCAGCCAGGCCGGGACAGGGGATTCACCCCTCCACTTT,CASSQAGTGDSPLHF
TRBV28,TRBJ1-5,-,-,TGTGCCAGCACGGGGTTGATTCGTAGCAATCAGCCCCAGCATTTT,CASTGLIRSNQPQHF
TRBV5-5,TRBJ2-4,-,-,TGTGCCAGCAGCAATTGGGAGACCATCAAAAACATTCAGTACTTC,CASSNWETIKNIQYF
TRBV9,TRBJ2-3,-,-,TGTGCCAGCAGCGTAGCGAGAGCTGGGGCTACAGATACGCAGTATTTT,CASSVARAGATDTQYF